These T cell receptor beta chains were read from a single sample in a study of shared clonotypes between healthy human individuals. Only in-frame clones appear in the TCRdb table, and some are missing; sequencing was by immunoSEQ multiplex PCR. This table has some 1,900,000 clones, about 95% appearing once. The sample comprised naive CD8+ T cells sorted from blood. The receptors originated from a man aged 18 to 29 in good health. CDR3s include the opening cysteine and the closing phenylalanine or tryptophan. D genes are given only for firm matches. Expanded clones get a size class; other rows say once, few or many, or leave the size out.

D	length	V	size	J	CDR3	DNA
NA	13	TRBV4-1	NA	TRBJ2-7	CASSLTPTYEQYF	TGCGCCAGCAGCCTAACACCTACCTACGAGCAGTACTTC
NA	13	TRBV5-1	once	TRBJ1-2	CASSPSGADGYTF	TGCGCCAGCAGCCCCTCCGGGGCAGATGGCTACACCTTC
NA	15	TRBV6-6	NA	TRBJ2-5	CASRVDSGSKVTQYF	TGTGCCAGCAGAGTAGACAGTGGGTCTAAGGTGACCCAGTACTTC
NA	16	TRBV2	NA	TRBJ2-4	CASRLGQTLAKNIQYF	TGTGCCAGCAGACTAGGACAGACTCTAGCCAAAAACATTCAGTACTTC
NA	10	TRBV1	NA	TRBJ2-7	CTSGPYEQYF	TGCACCAGCGGGCCCTACGAGCAGTACTTC
NA	14	TRBV27	NA	TRBJ1-2	CASKTKGHGYGYTF	TGTGCCAGTAAAACGAAGGGGCATGGCTATGGCTACACCTTC
NA	13	TRBV11-2	NA	TRBJ2-1	CASSLAGIGEQFF	TGTGCCAGCAGCTTAGCCGGGATAGGCGAGCAGTTCTTC
NA	15	TRBV16	once	TRBJ2-5	CASSQSEGMTETQYF	TGTGCCAGCAGCCAATCTGAGGGAATGACAGAGACCCAGTACTTC
NA	13	TRBV5-4	NA	TRBJ2-5	CASSRGLTETQYF	TGTGCCAGCAGCCGGGGATTGACGGAGACCCAGTACTTC
TRBD1	16	TRBV7-2	NA	TRBJ1-2	CASSLPRQGSSHGYTF	TGTGCCAGCAGCTTACCTCGACAGGGCAGTTCGCACGGCTACACCTTC
NA	15	TRBV15	NA	TRBJ1-1	CATSNMGYLNTEAFF	TGTGCCACCAGCAATATGGGATATCTGAACACTGAAGCTTTCTTT
TRBD2	14	TRBV27	NA	TRBJ2-7	CASSLAGGPLEQYF	TGTGCCAGCAGCCTAGCGGGAGGGCCTTTAGAGCAGTACTTC
NA	14	TRBV2	NA	TRBJ2-2	CASSDLASTGELFF	TGTGCCAGCAGTGACTTAGCGAGCACCGGGGAGCTGTTTTTT
NA	17	TRBV27	NA	TRBJ2-2	CASSLTGSPSNTGELFF	TGTGCCAGCAGTCTAACAGGCTCTCCTTCGAACACCGGGGAGCTGTTTTTT
TRBD1	14	TRBV6-6	few	TRBJ1-1	CASSYSEAGGTAFF	TGTGCCAGCAGTTACTCTGAGGCAGGGGGCACAGCTTTCTTT
TRBD2	16	TRBV19	NA	TRBJ2-2	CASSKTSGLYYGELFF	TGTGCCAGTAGTAAAACTAGCGGGCTTTATTACGGGGAGCTGTTTTTT
TRBD1	18	TRBV28	NA	TRBJ1-2	CASSFHETGLFANYGYTF	TGTGCCAGCAGTTTTCATGAGACAGGGCTTTTTGCCAACTATGGCTACACCTTC
NA	12	TRBV11-2	NA	TRBJ2-1	CASSLVPHEQFF	TGTGCCAGCAGCTTAGTCCCCCATGAGCAGTTCTTC
NA	14	TRBV5-1	once	TRBJ1-1	CASSFRDGLTGAFF	TGCGCCAGCAGCTTCCGGGACGGACTTACTGGGGCTTTCTTT
NA	14	TRBV9	NA	TRBJ1-2	CASSVGGRTYGYTF	TGTGCCAGCAGCGTAGGAGGCCGAACTTATGGCTACACCTTC
NA	13	TRBV7-6	NA	TRBJ1-3	CASLGSSGNTIYF	TGTGCCAGCCTTGGGTCCTCTGGAAACACCATATATTTT
NA	16	TRBV21-1	NA	TRBJ1-2	CASSKESETGDYGYTF	TGTGCCAGCAGCAAAGAATCGGAGACAGGGGACTATGGCTACACCTTC
NA	16	TRBV28	NA	TRBJ1-3	CASSFTAGASGNTIYF	TGTGCCAGCAGTTTTACGGCTGGGGCCTCTGGAAACACCATATATTTT
NA	13	TRBV2	NA	TRBJ2-2	CASGQTNTGELFF	TGTGCCAGCGGGCAGACGAACACCGGGGAGCTGTTTTTT
TRBD1	14	TRBV2	NA	TRBJ2-7	CASSGGTGHYEQYF	TGTGCCAGCAGTGGCGGGACAGGGCACTACGAGCAGTACTTC
NA	14	TRBV27	NA	TRBJ2-7	CASSFLGEPYEQYF	TGTGCCAGCAGTTTTCTAGGGGAGCCCTACGAGCAGTACTTC
NA	16	TRBV28	NA	TRBJ2-3	CASSLGAWGGTDTQYF	TGTGCCAGCAGTTTAGGTGCGTGGGGTGGGACAGATACGCAGTATTTT
NA	16	TRBV4-3	NA	TRBJ2-3	CASSQDRASNTDTQYF	TGCGCCAGCAGCCAAGATCGGGCTAGCAACACAGATACGCAGTATTTT
NA	14	TRBV6-5	NA	TRBJ1-3	CASSPDFSGNTIYF	TGTGCCAGCAGTCCGGATTTCTCTGGAAACACCATATATTTT
TRBD1	16	TRBV11-2	NA	TRBJ2-3	CASSKNGQGIADTQYF	TGTGCCAGCAGCAAAAACGGACAGGGTATAGCAGATACGCAGTATTTT
TRBD2	15	TRBV29-1	NA	TRBJ2-7	CSVEGGGRSSYEQYF	TGCAGCGTTGAAGGGGGGGGAAGGAGTTCCTACGAGCAGTACTTC
TRBD1	17	TRBV7-9	NA	TRBJ2-3	CASSLGQGVPSTDTQYF	TGTGCCAGCAGCTTAGGTCAGGGGGTACCTAGCACAGATACGCAGTATTTT